A selection of T cell receptor beta chains follows, all from one sample in a study of cytomegalovirus exposure and HLA in healthy donors. The repertoire was sequenced with immunoSEQ multiplex PCR; TCRdb's copy has only in-frame clones and lacks some. Of 140,000 to 150,000 clones listed, around 80% were seen once; the top ten hold around 3.2%. The specimen sequenced was PBMCs. Every receptor here comes from a female donor in good health and CMV-seronegative. CDR3s include the opening cysteine and the closing phenylalanine or tryptophan. Clone size is not always given. Where it is, it says once, few, many or a class for expanded clones.

V gene	J gene	clone size	CDR3 protein
TRBV28	TRBJ1-5	once	CASRETGGTNQPQHF
TRBV28	TRBJ2-7	once	CASSFGQGHPYEQYF
TRBV5-6	TRBJ2-5	NA	CASSLAQANLETQYF
TRBV6-1	TRBJ1-1	NA	CASSKDTQGNTEAFF
TRBV29-1	TRBJ1-1	NA	CSAKDTNTEAFF
TRBV27	TRBJ2-1	NA	CASSQDFNEQFF
TRBV6-1	TRBJ1-6	NA	CVSSGRGSSYNSPLHF
TRBV15	TRBJ2-7	NA	CATSRVGGDRMYF
TRBV2	TRBJ1-3	once	CASSEGHAAGNTIYF
TRBV5-7	TRBJ1-1	NA	CASSFRQGADGTEAFF
TRBV5-1	TRBJ1-4	NA	CASSPRGGRTCNEKLFF
TRBV19	TRBJ1-4	NA	CASSTSRSGGTNEKLFF
TRBV5-4	TRBJ1-3	NA	CASSLGSSGAYSGNTIYF
TRBV10-3	TRBJ2-1	NA	CAIEDGQHNEQFF
TRBV28	TRBJ2-2	few	CASSSPRRLAGELFF
TRBV30	TRBJ1-1	NA	CAWRAQQGWHNTEAFF
TRBV7-9	TRBJ2-2	NA	CASSLGQVSTGELFF
TRBV7-3	TRBJ2-1	NA	CASSLGGRSGHNEQFF
TRBV7-9	TRBJ1-2	NA	CSSSSRQFNYGYTF
TRBV28	TRBJ2-1	NA	CASRGTGASYNEQFF
TRBV28	TRBJ1-3	NA	CASSLATGGNTIYF
TRBV5-6	TRBJ1-4	few	CASSLAGNEKLFF
TRBV11-2	TRBJ2-3	once	CASSVPQGGSTDTQYF
TRBV6-1	TRBJ2-3	NA	CASGPFLDTDTQYF
TRBV6-5	TRBJ1-5	NA	CASSWTGGVNQPQHF
TRBV28	TRBJ1-1	NA	CASSLMREADTEAFF
TRBV7-2	TRBJ1-5	NA	CASSLGGDSGNQPQHF
TRBV18	TRBJ1-1	few	CASSPQRVTEAFF
TRBV6-4	TRBJ1-1	NA	CASSDSMGDTPAFF
TRBV5-1	TRBJ2-7	few	CASSLPLGQTYEQYF
TRBV5-4	TRBJ2-7	NA	CASSLDRTSSREQYF
TRBV5-1	TRBJ2-3	NA	CASSQGRSLLGDTQYF
TRBV27	TRBJ2-5	once	CASSPTGTQTQYF
TRBV30	TRBJ1-3	NA	CAGLDFSGNTIYF
TRBV7-8	TRBJ2-7	once	CASSYSRGTAYEQYF
TRBV6-5	TRBJ2-7	NA	CASSYSTYTSYEQYF
TRBV7-2	NA	NA	CASSFRNLYEQYF
TRBV6-6	TRBJ2-7	once	CASSGDRGSHEQYF
TRBV6-5	TRBJ1-2	few	CASSYTGQGDGYTF
TRBV7-9	TRBJ2-7	NA	CASSLTGGEYF
TRBV6-1	TRBJ2-3	once	CASSFSGTDTQYF
TRBV15	TRBJ1-2	NA	CATSRDLILQPLGHTF
TRBV5-1	TRBJ2-3	NA	CASSLAGHNTDTQYF
TRBV19	TRBJ1-1	NA	CASYLQGSGTEAFF
TRBV7-9	TRBJ2-1	NA	CASSRGGDEQFF
TRBV9	TRBJ2-1	NA	CASSVANGNEQFF
TRBV10-3	TRBJ2-7	NA	CAISVGYSEQYF
TRBV6-1	TRBJ1-3	NA	CASSESFPTPFSGNTIYF
TRBV5-4	TRBJ2-5	NA	CASSSLQEETQYF
TRBV15	TRBJ1-5	NA	CATSSQTGPQPQHF
TRBV10-3	TRBJ1-5	few	CAISQVDSNQPQHF
TRBV13	TRBJ2-3	NA	CASSIGGLRGATDTQYF
TRBV7-2	TRBJ2-1	NA	CASSLSPPVLGGNEQFF